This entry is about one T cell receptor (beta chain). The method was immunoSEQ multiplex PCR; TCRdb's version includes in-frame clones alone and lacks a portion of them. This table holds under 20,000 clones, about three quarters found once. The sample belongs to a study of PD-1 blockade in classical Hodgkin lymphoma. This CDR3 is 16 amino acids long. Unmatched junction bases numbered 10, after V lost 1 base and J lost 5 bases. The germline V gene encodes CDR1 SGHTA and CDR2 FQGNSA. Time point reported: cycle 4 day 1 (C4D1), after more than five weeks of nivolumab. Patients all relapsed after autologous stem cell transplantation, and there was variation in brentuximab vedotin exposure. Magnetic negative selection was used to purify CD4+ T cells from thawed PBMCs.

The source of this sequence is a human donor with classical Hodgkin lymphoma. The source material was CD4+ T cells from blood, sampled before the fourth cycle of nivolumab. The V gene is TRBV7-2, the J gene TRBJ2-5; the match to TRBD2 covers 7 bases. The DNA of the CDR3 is TGTGCCAGCAGCTTAGGGGCTAGCGGTTATTGGGAGACCCAGTACTTC. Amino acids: CASSLGASGYWETQYF. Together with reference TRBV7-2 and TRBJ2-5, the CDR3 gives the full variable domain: GAGVSQSPSNKVTEKGKDVELRCDPISGHTALYWYRQSLGQGLEFLIYFQGNSAPDKSGLPSDRFSAERTGGSVSTLTIQRTQQEDSAVYLCASSLGASGYWETQYFGPGTRLLVL.